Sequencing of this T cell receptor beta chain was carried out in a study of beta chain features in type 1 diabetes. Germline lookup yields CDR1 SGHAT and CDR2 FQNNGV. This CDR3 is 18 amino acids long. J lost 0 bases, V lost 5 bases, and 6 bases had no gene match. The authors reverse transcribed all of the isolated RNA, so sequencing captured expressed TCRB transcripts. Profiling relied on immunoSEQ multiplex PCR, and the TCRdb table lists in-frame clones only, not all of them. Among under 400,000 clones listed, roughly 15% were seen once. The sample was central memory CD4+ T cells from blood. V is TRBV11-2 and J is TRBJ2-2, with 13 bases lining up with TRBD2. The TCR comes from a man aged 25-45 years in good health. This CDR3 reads CASSPRTSGGPNTGELFF. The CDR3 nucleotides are TGTGCCAGCAGCCCCCGGACTAGCGGGGGACCGAACACCGGGGAGCTGTTTTTT.